This section outlines one TCR beta chain sequence together with its context. The antigen remains undetermined. TCRdb fed the reads into MiXCR, producing one record per CDR3 protein. The sample shows 600,000 to 800,000 distinct CDR3 sequences, less than 25% of them seen only once. This record belongs to a study of T cell repertoires in cytomegalovirus infection. Study-level background: CMV infection plus the matching HLA type was flagged by public TCR beta signatures. Findings of the study overall: Summed frequency of shared TCR beta families picked out CMV carriers who also had the relevant HLA. Dominating the ex vivo response were HLA-C-restricted CMV-specific TCR beta clonotypes.

The CDR3 runs 14 residues. In germline, CDR1 is SQVTM, CDR2 ANQGSEA. V gave up 3 bases and J gave up 3 bases, with 12 bases separating them. Material for sequencing was CD8+ T cells from PBMCs. The chain couples TRBV29-1 to TRBJ2-1; D not resolved. This TCR was sampled from a human donor in good health (CMV status not recorded). Some clones in this sample may be carry-over from other donors' samples. The CDR3 here is CSVDRVGNYNEQFF. CDR3 DNA sequence: TGCAGCGTTGACCGTGTGGGCAACTACAATGAGCAGTTCTTC.